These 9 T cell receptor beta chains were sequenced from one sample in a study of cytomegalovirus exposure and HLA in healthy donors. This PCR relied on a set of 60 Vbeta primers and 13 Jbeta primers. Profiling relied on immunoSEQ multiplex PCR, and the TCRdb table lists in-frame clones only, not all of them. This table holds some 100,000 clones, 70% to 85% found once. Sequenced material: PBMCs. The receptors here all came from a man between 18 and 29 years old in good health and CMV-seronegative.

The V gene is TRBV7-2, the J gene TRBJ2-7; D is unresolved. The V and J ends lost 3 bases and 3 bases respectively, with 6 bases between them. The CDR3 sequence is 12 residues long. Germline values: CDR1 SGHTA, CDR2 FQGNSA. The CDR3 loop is CASSLAYYEQYF. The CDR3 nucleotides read TGTGCCAGCAGCTTGGCATACTACGAGCAGTACTTC. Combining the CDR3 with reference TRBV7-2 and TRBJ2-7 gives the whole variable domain GAGVSQSPSNKVTEKGKDVELRCDPISGHTALYWYRQSLGQGLEFLIYFQGNSAPDKSGLPSDRFSAERTGGSVSTLTIQRTQQEDSAVYLCASSLAYYEQYFGPGTRLTVT.

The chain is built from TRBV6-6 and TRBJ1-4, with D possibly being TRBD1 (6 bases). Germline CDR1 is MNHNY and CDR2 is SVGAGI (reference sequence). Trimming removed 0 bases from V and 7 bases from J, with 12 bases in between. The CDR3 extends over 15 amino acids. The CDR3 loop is CASSYSIQGGEKLFF. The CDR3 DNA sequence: TGTGCCAGCAGTTACTCGATACAGGGTGGTGAAAAACTGTTTTTT.

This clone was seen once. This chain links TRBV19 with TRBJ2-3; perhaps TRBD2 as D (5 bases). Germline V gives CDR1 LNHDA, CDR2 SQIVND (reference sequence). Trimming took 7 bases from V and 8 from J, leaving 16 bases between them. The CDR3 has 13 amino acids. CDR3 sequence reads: CASNYGLLGTQYF. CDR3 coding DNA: TGTGCCAGTAATTACGGACTTTTAGGTACGCAGTATTTT.

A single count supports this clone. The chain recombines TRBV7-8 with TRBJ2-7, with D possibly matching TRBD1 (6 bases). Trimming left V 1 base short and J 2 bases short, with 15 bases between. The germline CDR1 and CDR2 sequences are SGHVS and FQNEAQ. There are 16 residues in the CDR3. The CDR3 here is CASSLDSARGTYEQYF. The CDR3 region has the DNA TGTGCCAGCAGCTTAGATTCGGCCAGGGGAACCTACGAGCAGTACTTC.

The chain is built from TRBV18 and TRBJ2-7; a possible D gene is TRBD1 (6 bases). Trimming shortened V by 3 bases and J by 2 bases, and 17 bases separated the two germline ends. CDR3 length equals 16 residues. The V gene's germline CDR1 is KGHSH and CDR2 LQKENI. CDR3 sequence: CASSPTKQGATYEQYF. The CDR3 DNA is TGTGCCAGCTCACCGACAAAACAGGGAGCCACCTACGAGCAGTACTTC. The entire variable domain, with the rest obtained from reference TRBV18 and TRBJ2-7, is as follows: NAGVMQNPRHLVRRRGQEARLRCSPMKGHSHVYWYRQLPEEGLKFMVYLQKENIIDESGMPKERFSAEFPKEGPSILRIQQVVRGDSAAYFCASSPTKQGATYEQYFGPGTRLTVT.

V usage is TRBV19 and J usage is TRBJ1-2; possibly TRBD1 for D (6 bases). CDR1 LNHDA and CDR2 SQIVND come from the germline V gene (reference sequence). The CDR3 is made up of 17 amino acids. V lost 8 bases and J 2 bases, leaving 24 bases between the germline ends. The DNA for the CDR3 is TGTGCCAGTTGGGACCGGACAGCGGCCACTCGAAACTATGGCTACACCTTC. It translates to CASWDRTAATRNYGYTF.

As DNA, the CDR3 is TGTGCCAGTAGTATGCCTGGGACTGGAGGCAATCAGCCCCAGCATTTT. Residues: CASSMPGTGGNQPQHF. This sequence joins TRBV19 and TRBJ1-5; tentative D call: TRBD1 (5 bases). V lost 3 bases and J 2 bases, leaving 14 bases between the germline ends. The CDR3 runs to 16 residues. Per germline, CDR1 LNHDA and CDR2 SQIVND (reference sequence).

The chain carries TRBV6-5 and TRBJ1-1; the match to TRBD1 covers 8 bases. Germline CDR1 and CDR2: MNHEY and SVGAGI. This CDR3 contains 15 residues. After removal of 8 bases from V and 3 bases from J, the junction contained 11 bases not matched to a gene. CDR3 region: CASRLQGAVYTEAFF. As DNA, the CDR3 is TGTGCCAGCCGCCTTCAGGGGGCCGTATACACTGAAGCTTTCTTT.

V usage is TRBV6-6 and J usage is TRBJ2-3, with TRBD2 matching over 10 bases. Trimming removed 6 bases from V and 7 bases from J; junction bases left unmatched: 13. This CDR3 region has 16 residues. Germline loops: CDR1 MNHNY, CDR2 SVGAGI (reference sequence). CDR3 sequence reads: CASSPTASGSVNTQYF. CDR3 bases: TGTGCCAGCAGCCCCACGGCTAGCGGGAGTGTAAATACGCAGTATTTT.